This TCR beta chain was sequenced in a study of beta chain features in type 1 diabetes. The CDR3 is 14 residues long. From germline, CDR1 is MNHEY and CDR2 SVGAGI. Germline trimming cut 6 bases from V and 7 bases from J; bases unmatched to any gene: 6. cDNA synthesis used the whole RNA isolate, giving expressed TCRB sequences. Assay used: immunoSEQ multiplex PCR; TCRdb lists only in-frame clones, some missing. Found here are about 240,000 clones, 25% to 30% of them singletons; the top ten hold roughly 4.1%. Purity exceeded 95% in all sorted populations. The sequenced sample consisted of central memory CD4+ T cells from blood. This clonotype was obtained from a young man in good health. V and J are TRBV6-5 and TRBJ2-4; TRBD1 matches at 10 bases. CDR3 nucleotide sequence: TGTGCCAGCAGAGAGCCGGGACAGGGGAACATTCAGTACTTC. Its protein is CASREPGQGNIQYF.